These T cell receptor beta chains were read from a single sample in a study of blood T cell repertoires in COVID-19. Libraries were prepared by immunoSEQ multiplex PCR; TCRdb keeps only in-frame clonotypes and omits some of them. The sample holds over 150,000 clones; roughly 80% are singletons and the top ten take roughly 8.6%. The sequenced sample was peripheral blood. The receptors were sampled from a man aged 55-75 years with acute or convalescent COVID-19. The CDR3 runs from the conserved cysteine through the conserved F or W. Fields, in order: D gene, J gene, clone size, V gene, CDR3 DNA, CDR3 protein. The D gene is left open where the match is weak. Clone sizes are given selectively: once, few, many, or a class where the clone is expanded.

d_call: TRBD1; j_call: TRBJ1-1; clone_size: once; v_call: TRBV19; cdr3_nt: TGTGCCAGTAGTTTACAGGGGGCGGGTACTGAAGCTTTCTTT; cdr3_aa: CASSLQGAGTEAFF
d_call: NA; j_call: TRBJ1-1; clone_size: NA; v_call: TRBV11-2; cdr3_nt: TGTGCCAGCAGCCAACAGCAGGGTATGACTGAAGCTTTCTTT; cdr3_aa: CASSQQQGMTEAFF
d_call: NA; j_call: TRBJ2-2; clone_size: many; v_call: TRBV19; cdr3_nt: TGTGCCAGTCAGGACAGCCGGGACACCGGGGAGCTGTTTTTT; cdr3_aa: CASQDSRDTGELFF
d_call: NA; j_call: TRBJ2-5; clone_size: few; v_call: TRBV5-5; cdr3_nt: TGTGCCAGCAGCTTAACAGTAGAGACCCAGTACTTC; cdr3_aa: CASSLTVETQYF
d_call: TRBD1; j_call: TRBJ2-3; clone_size: NA; v_call: TRBV5-4; cdr3_nt: TGTGCCAGCAGCGAAGGGACAGTCATCGATACGCAGTATTTT; cdr3_aa: CASSEGTVIDTQYF
d_call: TRBD1; j_call: TRBJ2-1; clone_size: NA; v_call: TRBV23-1; cdr3_nt: TGCGCCAGCAGTCAATCAAGGCGGACAGGGGTCGGCTATGAGCAGTTCTTC; cdr3_aa: CASSQSRRTGVGYEQFF
d_call: TRBD1; j_call: TRBJ2-7; clone_size: NA; v_call: TRBV5-5; cdr3_nt: TGTGCCAGCAGCTTGGTCAGGGACAGGGTCCACGAGCAGTACTTC; cdr3_aa: CASSLVRDRVHEQYF
d_call: TRBD1; j_call: TRBJ1-3; clone_size: NA; v_call: TRBV5-1; cdr3_nt: TGCGCCAGCAGCCCAACCGGGACAGGATATGGAAACACCATATATTTT; cdr3_aa: CASSPTGTGYGNTIYF
d_call: TRBD1; j_call: TRBJ1-2; clone_size: NA; v_call: TRBV29-1; cdr3_nt: TGCAGCGTTGAAGATCATCGGACAGGGGATGGCTACACCTTC; cdr3_aa: CSVEDHRTGDGYTF
d_call: TRBD2; j_call: TRBJ2-7; clone_size: NA; v_call: TRBV7-2; cdr3_nt: TGTGCCAGCAGCCTCAGGACTAGCGGGGGAGAGCAAGAGCAGTACTTC; cdr3_aa: CASSLRTSGGEQEQYF
d_call: TRBD1; j_call: TRBJ2-3; clone_size: once; v_call: TRBV30; cdr3_nt: TGTGCCTGGAATGCCAAAGACAGGGGGCAGGCAGATACGCAGTATTTT; cdr3_aa: CAWNAKDRGQADTQYF
d_call: TRBD1; j_call: TRBJ2-7; clone_size: NA; v_call: TRBV18; cdr3_nt: TGTGCCAGCTCACCACCGGCGACAGGGGGCTACGAGCAGTACTTC; cdr3_aa: CASSPPATGGYEQYF
d_call: TRBD1; j_call: TRBJ1-5; clone_size: NA; v_call: TRBV10-3; cdr3_nt: TGTGCCACTGGGACAGGGGGAGTTCAGCCCCAGCATTTT; cdr3_aa: CATGTGGVQPQHF
d_call: NA; j_call: TRBJ2-5; clone_size: NA; v_call: TRBV5-1; cdr3_nt: TGCGCCAGCAGCTTGGGACAGAACTTCCAAGAGACCCAGTACTTC; cdr3_aa: CASSLGQNFQETQYF
d_call: NA; j_call: TRBJ1-4; clone_size: NA; v_call: TRBV5-1; cdr3_nt: TGCGCCAGCAGCTTGGGCGTTGCAACTAATGAAAAACTGTTTTTT; cdr3_aa: CASSLGVATNEKLFF
d_call: NA; j_call: TRBJ1-2; clone_size: NA; v_call: TRBV9; cdr3_nt: TGTGCCAGCAGCGAGGGGGAAGGGGATAGGTACACCTTC; cdr3_aa: CASSEGEGDRYTF
d_call: NA; j_call: TRBJ1-1; clone_size: NA; v_call: TRBV11-2; cdr3_nt: TGTGCCAGCAGCGCGGAAAGGGGCGACACTGAAGCTTTCTTT; cdr3_aa: CASSAERGDTEAFF
d_call: NA; j_call: TRBJ1-1; clone_size: NA; v_call: TRBV24-1; cdr3_nt: TGTGCCACCAGAACCACAGCGAACACTGAAGCTTTCTTT; cdr3_aa: CATRTTANTEAFF
d_call: TRBD1; j_call: TRBJ2-6; clone_size: once; v_call: TRBV18; cdr3_nt: TGTGCCAGCTCACCTACGACAGGGAGCTCGCTTTCTGGGGCCAACGTCCTGACTTTC; cdr3_aa: CASSPTTGSSLSGANVLTF
d_call: NA; j_call: TRBJ1-2; clone_size: NA; v_call: TRBV24-1; cdr3_nt: TGTGCCACCAGTGATCCTGTGACAGGCAACTATGGCTACACCTTC; cdr3_aa: CATSDPVTGNYGYTF
d_call: NA; j_call: TRBJ2-3; clone_size: NA; v_call: TRBV9; cdr3_nt: TGTGCCAGCAGCGCATCCGGGACTCCCACAGATACGCAGTATTTT; cdr3_aa: CASSASGTPTDTQYF
d_call: TRBD1; j_call: TRBJ2-7; clone_size: NA; v_call: TRBV16; cdr3_nt: TGTGCCAGCAGCCAGGTTCAGGGGGCCGACGAGCAGTACTTC; cdr3_aa: CASSQVQGADEQYF
d_call: NA; j_call: TRBJ1-6; clone_size: NA; v_call: TRBV7-8; cdr3_nt: TGTGCCAGCAGCCTAACGGACCGGGGAATCCACTTT; cdr3_aa: CASSLTDRGIHF
d_call: NA; j_call: TRBJ2-1; clone_size: NA; v_call: TRBV5-6; cdr3_nt: TGTGCCAGCAGCTTTATTCTTGGACAGCACAATGAGCAGTTCTTC; cdr3_aa: CASSFILGQHNEQFF
d_call: NA; j_call: TRBJ2-7; clone_size: NA; v_call: TRBV11-2; cdr3_nt: TGTGCCAGCAGCTTAGCGCGGAGTACCTACGAGCAGTACTTC; cdr3_aa: CASSLARSTYEQYF
d_call: TRBD1; j_call: TRBJ1-1; clone_size: NA; v_call: TRBV5-1; cdr3_nt: TGCGCCAGCAGCTATACAGGGGGCGCAGGCACTGAAGCTTTCTTT; cdr3_aa: CASSYTGGAGTEAFF
d_call: TRBD1; j_call: TRBJ1-3; clone_size: NA; v_call: TRBV9; cdr3_nt: TGTGCCAGCAGCCCCCGACAGGGAAGGTCTGGAAACACCATATATTTT; cdr3_aa: CASSPRQGRSGNTIYF
d_call: TRBD2; j_call: TRBJ2-3; clone_size: NA; v_call: TRBV6-6; cdr3_nt: TGTGCCAGCCGGGCGGGGGGCACAGATACGCAGTATTTT; cdr3_aa: CASRAGGTDTQYF
d_call: NA; j_call: TRBJ2-4; clone_size: NA; v_call: TRBV24-1; cdr3_nt: TGTGCCACCAGTGGGGCCGGAAACATTCAGTACTTC; cdr3_aa: CATSGAGNIQYF
d_call: NA; j_call: TRBJ1-5; clone_size: NA; v_call: TRBV24-1; cdr3_nt: TGTGCCACCACCACAACGCGGGGGACAACTAGCAATCAGCCCCAGCATTTT; cdr3_aa: CATTTTRGTTSNQPQHF
d_call: TRBD1; j_call: TRBJ2-7; clone_size: NA; v_call: TRBV5-5; cdr3_nt: TGTGCCAGCAGCCTCCGACAGGGGCGCTACGAGCAGTACTTC; cdr3_aa: CASSLRQGRYEQYF
d_call: NA; j_call: TRBJ1-1; clone_size: once; v_call: TRBV29-1; cdr3_nt: TGCAGCGTCACGTATTGGGACAAAGGAGACACTGAAGCTTTCTTT; cdr3_aa: CSVTYWDKGDTEAFF
d_call: NA; j_call: TRBJ2-3; clone_size: NA; v_call: TRBV11-3; cdr3_nt: TGTGCCAGCAGCTTACAACAGGGAAGCACAGATACGCAGTATTTT; cdr3_aa: CASSLQQGSTDTQYF
d_call: TRBD2; j_call: TRBJ2-3; clone_size: NA; v_call: TRBV5-1; cdr3_nt: TGCGCCAGCAGCGCCGGGACTATGAGCACAGATACGCAGTATTTT; cdr3_aa: CASSAGTMSTDTQYF
d_call: TRBD2; j_call: TRBJ2-2; clone_size: NA; v_call: TRBV10-2; cdr3_nt: TGCGCCAGCAGTGAACTAGCGGACACCGGGGAGCTGTTTTTT; cdr3_aa: CASSELADTGELFF
d_call: NA; j_call: TRBJ2-7; clone_size: NA; v_call: TRBV7-2; cdr3_nt: TGTGCCAGCAGCTTAGAGTACAGTTTCTACGAGCAGTACTTC; cdr3_aa: CASSLEYSFYEQYF
d_call: NA; j_call: TRBJ2-7; clone_size: NA; v_call: TRBV5-6; cdr3_nt: TGTGCCAGCAGCTTGGGGCATGGCGGGTACGAGCAGTACTTC; cdr3_aa: CASSLGHGGYEQYF
d_call: TRBD2; j_call: TRBJ2-5; clone_size: few; v_call: TRBV19; cdr3_nt: TGTGCCAGTAGTATAGTTAGCGGGGGGTTCGAAGAGACCCAGTACTTC; cdr3_aa: CASSIVSGGFEETQYF
d_call: TRBD1; j_call: TRBJ2-7; clone_size: NA; v_call: TRBV11-2; cdr3_nt: TGTGCCAGCAGCTTAGACGGACAGGCAACCTACGAGCAGTACTTC; cdr3_aa: CASSLDGQATYEQYF
d_call: TRBD2; j_call: TRBJ2-1; clone_size: once; v_call: TRBV7-3; cdr3_nt: TGTGCCAGCAGCCTGGGACTAGCGGGGGCCTACAATGAGCAGTTCTTC; cdr3_aa: CASSLGLAGAYNEQFF
d_call: TRBD2; j_call: TRBJ2-1; clone_size: NA; v_call: TRBV11-2; cdr3_nt: TGTGCCAGCAGCTTAGGGCTAGCGGGGATTCCCTCCTACAATGAGCAGTTCTTC; cdr3_aa: CASSLGLAGIPSYNEQFF
d_call: NA; j_call: TRBJ1-2; clone_size: NA; v_call: TRBV19; cdr3_nt: TGTGCCAGTAGTATCGGGACACCGACTAACTATGGCTACACCTTC; cdr3_aa: CASSIGTPTNYGYTF
d_call: TRBD1; j_call: TRBJ1-2; clone_size: NA; v_call: TRBV19; cdr3_nt: TGTGCCAGTAGTCCAGGGGGAGAATATGGCTACACCTTC; cdr3_aa: CASSPGGEYGYTF
d_call: NA; j_call: TRBJ1-1; clone_size: NA; v_call: TRBV7-6; cdr3_nt: TGTGCCAGCAGCCCCCTACAGGGAAGGAACACTGAAGCTTTCTTT; cdr3_aa: CASSPLQGRNTEAFF